This T cell receptor (beta chain) was recorded in a study of identical twins (dated by TCRdb to about 2016). Background on the whole study: To test whether fetal clonotypes persist, the study used deep sequencing on TCR alpha and beta repertoires from monozygotic twins, unrelated adults of various ages, and cord blood. To rule out contamination, the twin experiments were replicated at different times with different library preparation protocols. Summary of the overall study and its limitations: Because the same donors could not be followed over many years, conclusions were based on cross-sectional statistical analysis. Out-of-frame TCR alpha sequences shared between twins showed an excess of low generation-probability sequences compared with coincidental sharing between unrelated individuals. In beta out-of-frame sequences, excess twin sharing was weaker, because having fewer shared sequences lowered the signal-to-noise ratio. Out-of-frame TCR alpha sharing in monozygotic twins was systematically underestimated by recombination models, whereas sharing between unrelated individuals was in agreement with the recombination models. Fewer insertions were carried by abundant cord blood beta clonotypes, a similar but weaker trend appeared in young adult naive repertoires, and no such trend appeared in memory repertoires. Zero-insertion analyses could be partly confounded by invariant T cells such as MAIT and iNKT, though diverse VJ usage argued against such confounding for most clonotypes.

The CDR3 measures 16 amino acids from cysteine to phenylalanine. CDR3 DNA is the only sequence kept; it has 48 bases, read in frame from the first base. Trimmed from V: 4 bases; trimmed from J: 4 bases; junction bases lacking a gene match: 10. The germline V gene (reference sequence) yields MNHEY for CDR1 and SMNVEV for CDR2. Every donor was a healthy Caucasian. Three pairs of female monozygotic twins, all aged roughly 18 to 30 years, made up the twin cohort. Positive isolation kits from Invitrogen were used to isolate the CD4+ and CD8+ T cell populations. Comments on this clonotype: This clone's antigen is unknown. There are no base qualities to consult, and no much larger clone falls within one base.

To prepare the library, 5' RACE was applied. Sequenced using an Illumina HiSeq 2000. A universal primer binding site was added through template switching, and the final cDNA carried a unique molecular identifier so that TCR cDNA molecules could be counted accurately. Specific primers in the conserved constant-segment region were used to synthesize first-strand cDNA for the TCR alpha and beta chains. To control for contamination, every cDNA library was double barcoded, receiving both a SMART-Mk sample barcode and Illumina barcodes. Two successive PCR steps introduced TruSeq adapter sequences along with Illumina sample barcodes. The Illumina HiSeq platform was used with custom primers to sequence TCR alpha and beta cDNA libraries. As for how the authors treated the data: MiGEC was used to process raw reads and extract unique molecular identifiers, and MiXCR was used to find CDR3 positions. For each individual, recombination models were inferred using an EM algorithm with the repgenHMM and IGoR tools. The analysis of shared clonotypes was done with the tcR package in R, with sharing normalized by the product of cloneset sizes. To study raw recombination free of thymic and clonal selection effects, out-of-frame nonproductive sequences were analyzed. TCRdb ran its own pipeline on the public reads, namely fastp trimming at Q25 and MiXCR clone calling, and kept in-frame beta chains. When rows share a CDR3 protein, they turn into one entry using the most common DNA and genes. TCRdb's processing, not the authors' own work, is the source of the V and J calls. The sample profile shows 300,000 or so distinct CDR3 sequences; 9.5% of them were found once. Of the sample, approximately 7% falls within the top ten clones.

These data were likewise used in another study, on yellow fever vaccine responses in identical twins. Per that second paper: The authors reported that the T cell response to vaccination in identical twins appeared partly convergent and partly personalized. The study precisely tracked vaccine-responding T cell clones in identical twins.

The receptor's source is a woman aged 18-29 years in good health. Sequenced sample: CD8+ T cells sorted from blood. This chain joins TRBV27 to TRBJ2-1, with 7 bases matching TRBD1. The nucleotide sequence reads TGTGCCAGCAGTTCCATATCCGAGGACAGGTACAATGAGCAGTTCTTC. Translated, this is CASSSISEDRYNEQFF.